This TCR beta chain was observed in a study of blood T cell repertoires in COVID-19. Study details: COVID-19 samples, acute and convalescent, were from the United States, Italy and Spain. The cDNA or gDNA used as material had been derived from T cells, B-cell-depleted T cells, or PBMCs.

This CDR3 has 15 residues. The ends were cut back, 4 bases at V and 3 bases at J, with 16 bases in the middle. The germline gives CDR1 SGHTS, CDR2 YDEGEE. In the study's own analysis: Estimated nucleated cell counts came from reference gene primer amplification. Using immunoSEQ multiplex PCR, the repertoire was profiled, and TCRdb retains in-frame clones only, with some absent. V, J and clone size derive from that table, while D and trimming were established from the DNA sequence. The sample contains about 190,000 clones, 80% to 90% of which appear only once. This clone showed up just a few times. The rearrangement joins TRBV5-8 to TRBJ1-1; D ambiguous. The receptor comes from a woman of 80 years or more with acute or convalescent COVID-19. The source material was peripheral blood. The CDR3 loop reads CASSINGGFDTEAFF. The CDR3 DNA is TGTGCCAGCAGCATCAATGGAGGGTTCGACACTGAAGCTTTCTTT.